Shown below are 19 T cell receptor beta chains from a single sample sequenced in a study of blood T cell repertoires in COVID-19. Libraries were prepared by immunoSEQ multiplex PCR; TCRdb keeps only in-frame clonotypes and omits some of them. The top ten hold around 1.7% of the sample, which has about 250,000 clones, just over 85% seen once. Sample: PBMCs or T cells enriched from blood (not recorded which). The receptors were sampled from a man aged 35-49 years who had recovered from COVID-19.

The chain combines TRBV7-8 with TRBJ1-1; TRBD1 matches at 8 bases. Germline loops: CDR1 SGHVS, CDR2 FQNEAQ. The CDR3 length is 15 residues. Trimming cost V 4 bases and J 3 bases; bases outside gene matches: 7. The CDR3 loop reads CASSSPDRGDTEAFF. CDR3 nucleotides: TGTGCCAGCAGCTCACCTGACAGGGGAGACACTGAAGCTTTCTTT.

V gene TRBV7-2 combines with J gene TRBJ1-3; D is unresolved. The ends were cut back, 1 base at V and 0 bases at J, with 7 bases in the middle. The CDR3 length is 15 residues. Looked up from germline, CDR1 is SGHTA and CDR2 is FQGNSA. CDR3 DNA: TGTGCCAGCAGCTTAGTTCCAGACTCTGGAAACACCATATATTTT. This encodes CASSLVPDSGNTIYF.

V and J are TRBV2 and TRBJ1-1, with 7 positions matching TRBD1. V lost 7 bases to trimming and J lost 0 bases; unmatched junction nucleotides: 2. This CDR3 region has 13 residues. Germline CDR1 is SNHLY and CDR2 is FYNNEI. The chain's CDR3 is CASKQGLNTEAFF. For the CDR3, the DNA is TGTGCCAGCAAACAGGGGCTGAACACTGAAGCTTTCTTT.

In DNA, the CDR3 is TGTGCCAGCTCACCCCGGGTTGGCGGGGGTGCGGATACGCAGTATTTT. Translating it yields CASSPRVGGGADTQYF. V usage is TRBV18 and J usage is TRBJ2-3; 7 bases are a match to TRBD2. V lost 3 bases and J lost 6; bases outside the gene matches: 12. This CDR3 is 16 amino acids long. Per the germline V gene, CDR1 is KGHSH and CDR2 is LQKENI.

This chain joins TRBV5-6 and TRBJ1-1, with 7 nucleotides matching TRBD1. The length of the CDR3 is 13 residues. In germline, CDR1 is SGHDT, CDR2 YYEEEE. V lost 0 bases and J lost 7; bases outside the gene matches: 3. The CDR3 protein is CASSLVRDSEAFF. As DNA, the CDR3 is TGTGCCAGCAGCTTGGTGCGGGACAGTGAAGCTTTCTTT.

The genes are TRBV29-1 and TRBJ2-3; 7 bases are a match to TRBD2. The CDR3 has 12 residues. Germline CDR1 SQVTM, CDR2 ANQGSEA. Written as DNA, the CDR3 is TGCGGAAGCGGGACTAGCACAGATACGCAGTATTTT. Its protein is CGSGTSTDTQYF.

The chain is built from TRBV7-2 and TRBJ2-5, with unresolved D. The CDR3 spans 13 residues. Germline values: CDR1 SGHTA, CDR2 FQGNSA. Between the trimmed V and J ends, which lost 3 bases and 2 bases, there was a span of 7 bases. For the CDR3, the DNA is TGTGCCAGCAGCTTCACAGCACAAGAGACCCAGTACTTC. As protein: CASSFTAQETQYF. Based on the CDR3 plus reference TRBV7-2 and TRBJ2-5, the full variable domain is GAGVSQSPSNKVTEKGKDVELRCDPISGHTALYWYRQSLGQGLEFLIYFQGNSAPDKSGLPSDRFSAERTGGSVSTLTIQRTQQEDSAVYLCASSFTAQETQYFGPGTRLLVL.

A single count supports this clone. The J gene is TRBJ2-7, the V gene TRBV7-8; 8 nucleotides line up with TRBD1. CDR1 SGHVS and CDR2 FQNEAQ come from the germline V gene. This CDR3 region has 14 residues. V shed 0 bases, J shed 3 bases, and the junction held 1 base outside the gene matches. CDR3 amino acids: CASSLATGGYEQYF. As DNA, the CDR3 is TGTGCCAGCAGCTTAGCAACAGGGGGCTACGAGCAGTACTTC. Combining the CDR3 with reference TRBV7-8 and TRBJ2-7 gives the whole variable domain GAGVSQSPRYKVAKRGQDVALRCDPISGHVSLFWYQQALGQGPEFLTYFQNEAQLDKSGLPSDRFFAERPEGSVSTLKIQRTQQEDSAVYLCASSLATGGYEQYFGPGTRLTVT.

V gene TRBV13 combines with J gene TRBJ1-2; 7 bases fit TRBD1. Germline V gives CDR1 PRHDT, CDR2 FYEKMQ (reference sequence). J gave up 0 bases and V 0 bases, and 10 bases lay outside the gene matches. CDR3 size: 18 residues. CDR3 sequence (DNA): TGTGCCAGCAGCTTAGGTGGAGGGGGCGCTTCTTCTAACTATGGCTACACCTTC. This translates into CASSLGGGGASSNYGYTF. Combining the CDR3 with reference TRBV13 and TRBJ1-2 gives the whole variable domain AAGVIQSPRHLIKEKRETATLKCYPIPRHDTVYWYQQGPGQDPQFLISFYEKMQSDKGSIPDRFSAQQFSDYHSELNMSSLELGDSALYFCASSLGGGGASSNYGYTFGSGTRLTVV.

The J gene is TRBJ2-2, the V gene TRBV3-1 (or the pseudogene TRBV3-2), with 10 positions matching TRBD2. The length of the CDR3 is 17 residues. CDR1 LGHDT and CDR2 YNNKEL come from the germline V gene (reference sequence). Trimming removed 4 bases from V and 4 bases from J; junction bases left unmatched: 9. The CDR3 nucleotides are TGTGCCAGCAGCCCTCTCATAGGACTAGCGGCCACCGGGGAGCTGTTTTTT. It encodes CASSPLIGLAATGELFF.

The genes are TRBV6-5 and TRBJ2-7; 7 bases agree with TRBD2. V trimming: 8 bases; J trimming: 6 bases; junction bases outside the gene matches: 4. The CDR3 length is 11 residues. Germline lookup yields CDR1 MNHEY and CDR2 SVGAGI. The CDR3 loop reads CASHSGGEQYF. Written as DNA, the CDR3 is TGTGCCAGCCACTCGGGGGGCGAGCAGTACTTC.

The chain combines TRBV5-1 with TRBJ2-2, with 9 bases identical to TRBD2. Germline V gives CDR1 SGHRS, CDR2 YFSETQ. This CDR3 spans 16 amino acids. J lost 1 base, V lost 4 bases, and 5 bases had no gene match. CDR3 protein: CASSRIAGVNTGELFF. Written as DNA, the CDR3 is TGCGCCAGCAGCCGAATAGCGGGAGTGAACACCGGGGAGCTGTTTTTT.

This clone has a single count. The CDR3 DNA sequence: TGTGCCAGCAGTTTTCCCGACAGCGTACGGGTCTATGGCTACACCTTC. Translating it yields CASSFPDSVRVYGYTF. This sequence joins TRBV28 and TRBJ1-2; a possible D gene is TRBD1 (5 bases). CDR1 MDHEN and CDR2 SYDVKM come from the germline V gene. This CDR3 spans 16 amino acids. The V end was cut by 3 bases, the J end by 4 bases, with 18 bases between.

This rearrangement joins TRBV5-1 to TRBJ2-3; 15 bases are shared with TRBD2. CDR3 length equals 18 residues. Germline lookup yields CDR1 SGHRS and CDR2 YFSETQ. J gave up 0 bases and V 0 bases, and 2 bases lay outside the gene matches. In nucleotides, the CDR3 is TGCGCCAGCAGCTTGGATGGGACTAGCGGGAGGAGCACAGATACGCAGTATTTT. Translated: CASSLDGTSGRSTDTQYF.

The gene calls are TRBV18 and TRBJ1-2; D unresolved. The CDR3 length is 12 residues. The germline V gene has CDR1 KGHSH and CDR2 LQKENI. V shed 3 bases and J shed 5 bases, with 7 bases lying between them. DNA of the CDR3: TGTGCCAGCTCACCTGGCAGTTATGGCTACACCTTC. This gives the protein CASSPGSYGYTF.

This rearrangement joins TRBV18 to TRBJ2-1; TRBD2 agrees at 10 bases. The CDR3 extends over 16 amino acids. In germline, CDR1 is KGHSH, CDR2 LQKENI. Trimming at V came to 1 base and at J to 7 bases, leaving 7 bases not matched to a gene. CDR3 residues: CASSPQAGGPRNEQFF. In nucleotides, the CDR3 is TGTGCCAGCTCACCACAAGCGGGAGGGCCCCGGAATGAGCAGTTCTTC.

V gene TRBV11-2 combines with J gene TRBJ2-1, with D possibly matching TRBD2 (5 bases). V was shortened by 5 bases and J by 8 bases, with 19 bases between the two germline ends. Germline values: CDR1 SGHAT, CDR2 FQNNGV. The CDR3 is made up of 15 amino acids. The CDR3 loop is CASSPTRLAFYEQFF. The CDR3 DNA sequence: TGTGCCAGCAGCCCCACGAGGCTAGCTTTCTATGAGCAGTTCTTC.

This chain links TRBV5-6 with TRBJ2-7; 10 bases match TRBD1. V shed 7 bases, J shed 4 bases, and the junction held 8 bases outside the gene matches. This CDR3 has 14 residues. Per the germline V gene, CDR1 is SGHDT and CDR2 is YYEEEE. This chain's CDR3 is CASGRTGGKYEQYF. The CDR3 DNA is TGTGCCAGCGGACGGACAGGGGGGAAATACGAGCAGTACTTC.

This chain links TRBV10-3 with TRBJ2-3, with 11 positions matching TRBD2. This CDR3 spans 15 amino acids. V shed 6 bases and J 0 bases; nucleotides not matched to a gene: 2. Looked up from germline, CDR1 is ENHRY and CDR2 is SYGVKD. CDR3 in DNA: TGTGCCATCAGACTAGCGGGGGACAGCACAGATACGCAGTATTTT. This translates into CAIRLAGDSTDTQYF.